Listed below are T cell receptor beta chains from one sample, sequenced in a study of shared clonotypes between healthy human individuals. Measured with immunoSEQ multiplex PCR; TCRdb has only the in-frame clones, and not every one. Of around 100,000 clones in the sample, less than 75% were seen once. The sample was memory CD8+ T cells sorted from blood. All receptors come from a woman in her thirties in good health. Each CDR3 is given with its conserved first and last residue. The order of the fields is D gene, clone size, J gene, V gene, CDR3 protein, CDR3 DNA. A D gene is named only where the DNA matches it firmly. Some rows mark clone size as missing; the rest say once, few, many or name a class of expanded clone.

>NA|few|TRBJ2-5|TRBV6-6
CASSYSVLSETQYF
TGTGCCAGCAGTTACTCGGTTCTTTCAGAGACCCAGTACTTC
>TRBD2|few|TRBJ2-5|TRBV15
CATSRLGTSGKETQYF
TGTGCCACCAGCCGATTAGGGACTAGCGGGAAGGAGACCCAGTACTTC
>NA|once|TRBJ2-3|TRBV28
CASSFVSRRDVRSVTDTQYF
TGTGCCAGCAGTTTTGTGTCGCGGCGGGATGTCCGGTCTGTGACAGATACGCAGTATTTT
>NA|NA|TRBJ2-1|TRBV7-9
CASSLVRAGEQFF
TGTGCCAGCAGCTTAGTGAGGGCTGGTGAGCAGTTCTTC
>TRBD1|many|TRBJ1-4|TRBV5-1
CASSLVGTGAITNEKLFF
TGCGCCAGCAGCTTGGTAGGGACAGGCGCCATAACTAATGAAAAACTGTTTTTT
>NA|NA|TRBJ1-1|TRBV5-1
CASSSGQETTEAFF
TGCGCCAGCAGCTCGGGGCAGGAGACCACTGAAGCTTTCTTT
>NA|NA|TRBJ2-1|TRBV5-1
CASSLGSLHNEQFF
TGCGCCAGCAGCTTGGGCAGCCTGCACAATGAGCAGTTCTTC
>NA|NA|TRBJ2-6|TRBV2
CASSQTGGSGANVLTF
TGTGCCAGCAGTCAGACTGGGGGCTCTGGGGCCAACGTCCTGACTTTC
>TRBD1|few|TRBJ2-7|TRBV7-9
CASSARAGGGEQYF
TGTGCCAGCAGCGCACGTGCAGGGGGTGGAGAGCAGTACTTC
>NA|NA|TRBJ2-7|TRBV5-6
CASSFEQNYEQYF
TGTGCCAGCAGCTTCGAGCAGAACTACGAGCAGTACTTC
>NA|NA|TRBJ2-1|TRBV27
CASSFTIRALGSYNEQFF
TGTGCCAGCAGTTTTACTATACGAGCCCTGGGTTCCTACAATGAGCAGTTCTTC
>NA|few|TRBJ2-4|TRBV2
CASKQEVAKNIQYF
TGTGCCAGCAAGCAAGAAGTGGCCAAAAACATTCAGTACTTC
>NA|NA|TRBJ2-4|TRBV19
CASSATGGIGNIQYF
TGTGCCAGTAGTGCGACAGGCGGGATAGGGAACATTCAGTACTTC
>TRBD2|NA|TRBJ2-7|TRBV11-2
CASSLPRLAGGYEQYF
TGTGCCAGCAGCTTACCTCGACTAGCGGGAGGATACGAGCAGTACTTC
>NA|NA|TRBJ1-2|TRBV19
CASSIDLGTGYGYTF
TGTGCCAGTAGTATAGATCTCGGGACCGGCTATGGCTACACCTTC
>NA|few|TRBJ2-1|TRBV7-9
CASSPRGGSGYNEQFF
TGTGCCAGCAGCCCGAGGGGTGGTTCCGGCTACAATGAGCAGTTCTTC
>TRBD2|NA|TRBJ2-7|TRBV5-6
CASSLGGISYEQYF
TGTGCCAGCAGCCTGGGGGGGATATCCTACGAGCAGTACTTC
>TRBD2|NA|TRBJ2-7|TRBV7-6
CASSLGPIGASGFYEQYF
TGTGCCAGCAGCTTAGGCCCAATTGGGGCTAGCGGTTTCTACGAGCAGTACTTC
>NA|NA|TRBJ2-3|TRBV7-9
CASSTGLTNTDTQYF
TGTGCCAGCAGCACAGGACTTACGAACACAGATACGCAGTATTTT
>NA|NA|TRBJ1-6|TRBV5-1
CASSLGGSSPLHF
TGCGCCAGCAGCTTGGGGGGCAGTTCACCCCTCCACTTT
>NA|NA|TRBJ1-4|TRBV5-6
CASTLGGTALPINEKLFF
TGTGCCAGCACTTTGGGGGGGACCGCTCTCCCAATTAATGAAAAACTGTTTTTT
>NA|NA|TRBJ2-5|TRBV6-5
CASSSWSEQETQYF
TGTGCCAGCAGTAGCTGGTCGGAACAAGAGACCCAGTACTTC
>NA|many|TRBJ1-2|TRBV21-1
CASSNARDWTGNYGYTF
TGTGCCAGCAGCAACGCCCGGGATTGGACGGGGAACTATGGCTACACCTTC
>NA|NA|TRBJ2-3|TRBV7-8
CASSLVGGFTDTQYF
TGTGCCAGCAGCTTAGTCGGGGGCTTCACAGATACGCAGTATTTT
>NA|NA|TRBJ2-1|TRBV25-1
CASSSTEQFF
TGTGCCAGCAGTTCGACTGAGCAGTTCTTC
>NA|many|TRBJ1-1|TRBV28
CASSPSPDGRYTEAFF
TGTGCCAGCAGTCCGTCCCCGGACGGGCGATACACTGAAGCTTTCTTT
>TRBD1|NA|TRBJ1-4|TRBV7-9
CASSWGQGANEKLFF
TGTGCCAGCAGCTGGGGACAGGGGGCTAATGAAAAACTGTTTTTT
>NA|NA|TRBJ2-2|TRBV7-9
CASSLAWGPRGTGELFF
TGTGCCAGCAGCTTAGCTTGGGGGCCTCGTGGGACCGGGGAGCTGTTTTTT
>TRBD2|once|TRBJ2-7|TRBV28
CASSFIRLFGGLAGVYEQYF
TGTGCCAGCAGTTTTATTCGTTTGTTTGGAGGGCTAGCGGGAGTTTACGAGCAGTACTTC
>TRBD2|NA|TRBJ2-1|TRBV27
CASSFLAGSNNEQFF
TGTGCCAGCAGTTTTCTAGCGGGCTCGAACAATGAGCAGTTCTTC
>TRBD1|NA|TRBJ1-2|TRBV6-6
CASTKLGQGLYGYTF
TGTGCCAGCACCAAACTCGGACAGGGCCTCTATGGCTACACCTTC
>TRBD1|NA|TRBJ1-1|TRBV29-1
CSVEGASRGRTEAFF
TGCAGCGTTGAAGGTGCCTCCAGGGGGCGGACTGAAGCTTTCTTT
>TRBD2|many|TRBJ2-7|TRBV6-1
CASDSGTSGPYEQYF
TGTGCCAGTGATTCCGGGACTAGCGGGCCCTACGAGCAGTACTTC
>NA|NA|TRBJ2-7|TRBV2
CASSKEASHYEQYF
TGTGCCAGCAGTAAAGAGGCCAGCCATTACGAGCAGTACTTC
>TRBD2|NA|TRBJ2-7|TRBV5-4
CASSLGTRYEQYF
TGTGCCAGCAGCTTGGGGACTAGATACGAGCAGTACTTC
>TRBD2|many|TRBJ2-2|TRBV4-2
CASSPTSGITGELFF
TGTGCCAGCAGCCCGACTAGCGGGATAACCGGGGAGCTGTTTTTT
>TRBD2|NA|TRBJ2-1|TRBV7-9
CASSSTSGRGNEQFF
TGTGCCAGCAGCTCGACTAGCGGGAGGGGGAATGAGCAGTTCTTC
>NA|NA|TRBJ2-6|TRBV15
CATSRDPGEGANVLTF
TGTGCCACCAGCAGAGACCCAGGGGAAGGGGCCAACGTCCTGACTTTC
>NA|NA|TRBJ1-3|TRBV9
CASSDRGVSGNTIYF
TGTGCCAGCAGCGACCGAGGAGTCTCTGGAAACACCATATATTTT
>NA|NA|TRBJ1-5|TRBV4-2
CASSQQVLSNQPQHF
TGTGCCAGCAGCCAACAGGTTCTAAGCAATCAGCCCCAGCATTTT